This TCR beta chain is drawn from a study of T cell repertoires in cytomegalovirus infection. Study-wide context: The public TCR beta signatures pointed to both CMV infection and matching HLA type. Study findings and constraints: CMV-specific HLA-C-restricted TCR beta clonotypes dominated the ex vivo response. Summed frequency of shared TCR beta families picked out CMV carriers who also had the relevant HLA.

On this clonotype itself: Antigen: not known.

Each CDR3 protein is one row after TCRdb ran MiXCR on the reads. The sample has 490,000 or so distinct CDR3 sequences; around 11% are singletons. Unmatched junction bases numbered 9, after V lost 6 bases and J lost 5 bases. The CDR3 totals 15 residues. Sequenced material: PBMCs. The V gene is TRBV12-3 or TRBV12-4, the J gene TRBJ2-2, with 7 bases that match TRBD1. This clonotype was obtained from a human donor in good health (CMV status not recorded). Some clones in this sample may be carry-over from other donors' samples. This CDR3 reads CASSLRTGGTGELFF. CDR3 in DNA: TGTGCCAGCAGCTTAAGGACAGGCGGGACCGGGGAGCTGTTTTTT.